Listed here is a single TCR beta chain. Under the authors' procedure: Reference gene primer amplification yielded estimated nucleated cell counts. TCRdb keeps only in-frame clones here, not all; method: immunoSEQ multiplex PCR. V and J calls and clone size are given by that table; D and trimming were obtained from the DNA. The data hold approximately 52,000 clones, with 75% to 95% observed a single time. The data were obtained in a study of blood T cell repertoires in COVID-19. Study background: Some COVID-19 samples were acute and others convalescent; all came from the United States, Italy and Spain. In each case, the material was cDNA or gDNA derived from T cells, B-cell-depleted T cells, or PBMCs.

This clonotype was obtained from a man in his fifties with active COVID-19. Specimen: peripheral blood.

The DNA for the CDR3 is TGTGCCAGCAGCAGTCTAGCGGGATCGGAGGTCGATACGCAGTATTTT. Amino acids: CASSSLAGSEVDTQYF. The genes are TRBV3-1 (or the pseudogene TRBV3-2) and TRBJ2-3, with 9 bases fitting TRBD2. Per germline, CDR1 LGHDT and CDR2 YNNKEL (reference sequence). V was pared by 5 bases and J by 6 bases, with 12 bases of the junction left unmatched. This CDR3 spans 16 amino acids.